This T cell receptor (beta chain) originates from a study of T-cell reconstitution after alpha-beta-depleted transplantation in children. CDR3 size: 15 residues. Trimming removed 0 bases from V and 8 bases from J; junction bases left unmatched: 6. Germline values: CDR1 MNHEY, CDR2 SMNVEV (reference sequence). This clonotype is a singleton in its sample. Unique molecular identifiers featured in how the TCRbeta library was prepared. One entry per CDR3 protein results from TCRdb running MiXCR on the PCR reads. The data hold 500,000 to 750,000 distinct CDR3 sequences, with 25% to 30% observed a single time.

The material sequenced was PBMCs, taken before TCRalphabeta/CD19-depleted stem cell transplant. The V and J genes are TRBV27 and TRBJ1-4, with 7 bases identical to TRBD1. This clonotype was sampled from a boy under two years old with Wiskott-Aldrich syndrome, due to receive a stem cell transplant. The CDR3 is CASSLSGGRLEKLFF. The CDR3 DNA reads TGTGCCAGCAGTTTATCAGGGGGCCGCCTCGAAAAACTGTTTTTT.